This T cell receptor (beta chain) is drawn from a study of shared clonotypes between healthy human individuals (dated by TCRdb to the early 2020s). Regarding the research as a whole: Three men and a couple of women, aged 18 to 49 years, made up the cohort. Per donor, three plates each were used for CD4 naive and CD4 memory, two for CD8 naive, and one for CD8 memory. To estimate repertoire size and how much clonotype sharing occurs between individuals, the study deeply sequenced the blood TCR repertoires of five healthy adults. To increase sequencing depth and limit assay-specific biases, different laboratories used diverse techniques to prepare libraries and sequence TCR repertoires. Per donor, leukapheresis produced somewhere between about 0.94 and 9 billion PBMCs. Study-wide findings and limitations: When four donors were compared, the shared fraction of clonotypes was roughly 4.8% for naive CD4, 3% to 4% for naive CD8, 2% to 2.5% for memory CD4, and 0.35% to 0.5% for memory CD8. Estimated clonotype richness was generally larger for naive than for memory subsets. Because the study included a small number of donors, the genetic and exposure-history diversity represented was limited. Sampling was limited to blood, and TCR repertoires in tissue likely differ from TCR repertoires in blood. Higher generation probabilities were observed for clonotypes shared by all four sorted-subset donors than for non-shared clonotypes. Based on pairwise subsampling, the degree of clonotype sharing among donors was expected to be affected by sequencing depth. Incomplete sequencing was indicated by rarefaction of sorted-subset datasets, despite the large sequencing depth.

Concerning this clone: No antigen is known for it. Base-call qualities are not available, and no considerably larger clone is one nucleotide away.

TCR CDR3 regions were amplified from genomic DNA by multiplex PCR using the deep immunoSEQ assay. Extracted genomic DNA from each cell subset was spread evenly across all wells of several immunoSEQ 96-well plates, with each plate serving as a replicate. For sorted subsets, about 0.2 ug genomic DNA, equal to 30,000 or so T cell genomes, was loaded into each replicate PCR. Purified libraries were quantified with a Qubit 3.0 fluorometer, sized on a Bioanalyzer 2100, and re-quantified with the KAPA Library Quantification kit. Each immunoSEQ 96-well plate was sequenced on its own single-read 150-cycle Illumina NextSeq 550 flow cell. Concerning the study's data processing: Because the immunoSEQ output held only junctional sequences and lacked quality scores, the filtering could not match the filtering applied to full-length reads. To assign V/J genes and CDR3, sequences were annotated using PyIR, a Python wrapper for IgBLAST v1.9, with IMGT germline references. Reads were removed for weak V/J assignments (E-value above 1e-6), missing CDR3, stop codons, out-of-frame junctions, or ambiguous translated residues. V3J clonotypes were defined as sequences sharing the same inferred V gene, J gene, and CDR3 amino acid sequence. The percentage overlap between two repertoires was calculated by dividing the number of shared unique clonotypes by the size of the smaller repertoire. Three approaches were used to assess repertoire richness: RTK rarefaction, the Chao1 estimator, and Recon v2.1 estimates of unobserved clonotypes. Generation probabilities were computed with OLGA for all TCRbeta clonotypes obtained by the gDNA method from four donors. The source is immuneACCESS, and TCRdb retained only in-frame sequences with V and J called. Part of the clones is not carried over; for the studies checked, unresolved V genes explain less than half of this, and the remainder is unexplained. That table gives V, J and clone size, and the DNA gave D and trimming. In all, the sample holds around 600,000 clones, and almost 97% of those were seen once. Of the sample, approximately 0.057% is held by the ten largest clones.

The donors were healthy, HIV-negative adults with no recently reported acute infections or vaccinations. Only Caucasian adults living in Nashville, Tennessee, USA were represented among the donors. CD4+ T cells were enriched by magnetic negative selection; naive cells were then positively selected on CD45RA, and the negative fraction formed the memory subset. Blood was collected by leukapheresis, and PBMCs were isolated by Ficoll-Histopaque density gradient centrifugation and then cryopreserved in liquid nitrogen vapor phase. Analytical flow cytometry was used to check the purity and quantity of each magnetically sorted T cell population. Genomic DNA was isolated from each sorted fraction and quantified by UV absorbance on a Nanodrop 2000c. CDR3 length: 20 amino acids, cysteine to phenylalanine. Only CDR3 DNA is held: 60 bases, read in frame from base 1. CDR1 SGDLS and CDR2 YYNGEE were looked up in the germline V gene. Trimming leaves V shorter by 3 bases and J shorter by 1 base, with the junction holding 9 bases beyond the gene matches.

Here the chain combines TRBV9 and TRBJ2-2, with 16 bases in between that match TRBD2. What was sequenced was naive CD4+ T cells sorted from blood. The meaning of the sample's cell subset or site label: CD45RA+ positively selected. The source is a woman aged 25 to 39 in good health. For the CDR3, the sequence is CASSGTSGLAGGVNTGELFF. DNA sequence: TGTGCCAGCAGCGGCACGTCGGGACTAGCGGGAGGGGTGAACACCGGGGAGCTGTTTTTT.